This T cell receptor (beta chain) was recorded in a study of cytomegalovirus exposure and HLA in healthy donors. V was clipped by 5 bases and J by 6 bases, with 11 bases between them. The CDR3 runs 12 residues. The V gene's germline CDR1 is KGHSH and CDR2 LQKENI. Whole-study findings and limits: When presence/absence was analysed, sequencing depth was taken to be roughly uniform across donors. There were 160 or so TCR beta chains listed as cytomegalovirus-associated. According to reports, the classifier identified cytomegalovirus status with high specificity and sensitivity. Trimming of TCR beta V- and J-genes showed a link, identified in a later analysis, to a missense DCLRE1C variant.

This clone came up once. The antigen is undetermined. The PCR ran on 60 Vbeta and 13 Jbeta primers. The method was immunoSEQ multiplex PCR; TCRdb's version includes in-frame clones alone and lacks a portion of them. In the table there are 150,000 or so clones, over 60% of which are singletons. The chain couples TRBV18 to TRBJ2-7; D unresolved. The TCR originated in a female donor in good health and CMV-seronegative. Sequenced material: PBMCs. This CDR3 reads CASSSDFREQYF. The CDR3 nucleotides are TGTGCCAGCTCATCAGACTTTCGCGAGCAGTACTTC.